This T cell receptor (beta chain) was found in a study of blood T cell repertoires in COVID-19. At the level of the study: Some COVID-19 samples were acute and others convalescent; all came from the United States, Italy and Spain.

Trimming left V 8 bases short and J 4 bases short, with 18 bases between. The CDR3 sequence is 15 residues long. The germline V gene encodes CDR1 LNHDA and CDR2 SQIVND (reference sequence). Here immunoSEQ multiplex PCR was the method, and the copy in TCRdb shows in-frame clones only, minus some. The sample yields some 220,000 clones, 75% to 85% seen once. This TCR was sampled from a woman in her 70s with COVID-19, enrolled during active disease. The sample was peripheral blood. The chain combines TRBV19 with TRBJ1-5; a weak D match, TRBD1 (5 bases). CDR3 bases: TGTGCCAGTTTCCCCGGGGAGGGGACGAATCAGCCCCAGCATTTT. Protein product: CASFPGEGTNQPQHF.